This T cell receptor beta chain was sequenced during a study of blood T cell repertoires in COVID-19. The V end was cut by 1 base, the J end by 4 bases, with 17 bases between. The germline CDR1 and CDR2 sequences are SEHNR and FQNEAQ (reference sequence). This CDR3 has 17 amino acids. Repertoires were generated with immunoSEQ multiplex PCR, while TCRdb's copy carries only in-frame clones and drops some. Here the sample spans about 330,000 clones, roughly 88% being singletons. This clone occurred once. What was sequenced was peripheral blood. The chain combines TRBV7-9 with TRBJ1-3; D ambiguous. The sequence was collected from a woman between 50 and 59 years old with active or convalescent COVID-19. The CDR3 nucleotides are TGTGCCAGCAGCTTAGTTGCCAGGCAGGCCCTGGGAAACACCATATATTTT. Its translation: CASSLVARQALGNTIYF.